A single sample gave rise to the 9 T cell receptor beta chains below, sequenced in a study of blood T cell repertoires in COVID-19. Repertoires were generated with immunoSEQ multiplex PCR, while TCRdb's copy carries only in-frame clones and drops some. The sample holds some 50,000 clones, 75% to 90% seen once. The sequencing sample was made of peripheral blood. The receptors were sampled from a human donor in a cohort sampled during active COVID-19.

This chain connects TRBV7-2 to TRBJ2-5, with TRBD2 as a possible D gene (5 bases). CDR3 length: 14 amino acids. V shed 1 base and J shed 2 bases, with 8 bases lying between them. The germline V gene encodes CDR1 SGHTA and CDR2 FQGNSA. The CDR3 region has the DNA TGTGCCAGCAGCTTAGTTGGAGGTCAAGAGACCCAGTACTTC. This translates into CASSLVGGQETQYF.

This chain uses TRBV3-1 (or the pseudogene TRBV3-2) with TRBJ2-5; 14 bases map to TRBD2. CDR3 size: 17 residues. The germline gives CDR1 LGHDT, CDR2 YNNKEL (reference sequence). With 0 bases clipped from V and 8 bases from J, the junction kept 8 bases outside the gene matches. This CDR3 reads CASSQEGTSGGLGTQYF. The CDR3 DNA is TGTGCCAGCAGCCAAGAAGGGACTAGCGGGGGCCTGGGTACCCAGTACTTC.

The V and J genes are TRBV11-1 and TRBJ2-7; 9 nucleotides line up with TRBD1. Germline trimming cut 4 bases from V and 2 bases from J; bases unmatched to any gene: 3. Per germline, CDR1 SGHAT and CDR2 FQDESV (reference sequence). There are 14 residues in the CDR3. DNA of the CDR3: TGTGCCAGCAGCTCATGGACAGGGGCCTACGAGCAGTACTTC. Translated: CASSSWTGAYEQYF.

This chain connects TRBV7-2 to TRBJ1-2, with D maybe TRBD1 (5 bases). V was pared by 1 base and J by 5 bases, with 8 bases between. This CDR3 comprises 13 residues. Germline CDR1 reads SGHTA; CDR2 reads FQGNSA. The DNA of the CDR3 is TGTGCCAGCAGCTTAGAGACAGTGTATGGCTACACCTTC. Translating gives CASSLETVYGYTF.

In this sample, this clone turned up once. The chain carries TRBV4-2 and TRBJ2-3; 10 bases match TRBD2. Trimming took 1 base from V and 3 from J; bases not matched to a gene: 1. This CDR3 spans 15 amino acids. The germline gives CDR1 LGHNA, CDR2 YNFKEQ. Here the CDR3 reads CASSQVSGGTDTQYF. The CDR3 DNA is TGTGCCAGCAGCCAAGTTAGCGGGGGGACAGATACGCAGTATTTT.

J is TRBJ2-4 and V is TRBV2; TRBD2 agrees at 8 bases. The CDR3 contains 15 residues. Germline lookup yields CDR1 SNHLY and CDR2 FYNNEI. With 7 bases clipped from V and 5 bases from J, the junction kept 10 bases outside the gene matches. CDR3 nucleotide sequence: TGTGCCAGCAATCCGCGGGAGGAAGGGGAAAACATTCAGTACTTC. This translates into CASNPREEGENIQYF.

The rearrangement uses TRBV11-1 and TRBJ2-7, with 9 bases lining up with TRBD1. Germline V CDR1 and CDR2: SGHAT, FQDESV (reference sequence). CDR3 length equals 15 residues. Trimming at V came to 2 bases and at J to 5 bases, leaving 7 bases not matched to a gene. CDR3 sequence: CASSLPLTGGNEQYF. In nucleotides, the CDR3 is TGTGCCAGCAGCTTACCTTTAACAGGGGGCAACGAGCAGTACTTC.

The V gene is TRBV7-7, the J gene TRBJ2-5; 8 positions match TRBD1. The germline gives CDR1 SSHAT, CDR2 FNYEAQ (reference sequence). Trimming took 3 bases from V and 3 from J; bases not matched to a gene: 3. The CDR3 length is 14 residues. The CDR3 loop reads CASSFSGGEETQYF. The CDR3, as DNA: TGTGCCAGCAGCTTCTCAGGGGGCGAAGAGACCCAGTACTTC.

This CDR3 reads CASSGQLTGELFF. CDR3 DNA sequence: TGTGCCAGCAGTGGACAGTTAACCGGGGAGCTGTTTTTT. The chain is built from TRBV6-2 or TRBV6-3 and TRBJ2-2; weak D call: TRBD1 (6 bases). The V end was cut by 5 bases, the J end by 5 bases, with 9 bases between. Looked up from germline, CDR1 is MNHEY and CDR2 is SVGEGT. This CDR3 is 13 amino acids long.